These 8 T cell receptor beta chains share one sample of origin, sequenced in a study of blood T cell repertoires in COVID-19. TCRdb keeps only in-frame clones here, not all; method: immunoSEQ multiplex PCR. Of around 180,000 clones in the sample, roughly 80% are singletons; the top ten hold approximately 12%. Sequencing was performed on PBMCs or T cells enriched from blood (not recorded which). These receptors were collected from a man in his fifties or sixties who had recovered from COVID-19.

The chain has TRBV11-2 and TRBJ2-1; TRBD2 agrees at 7 bases. The V and J ends lost 6 bases and 4 bases, in that order; junction bases with no gene match: 6. Germline assignment: CDR1 SGHAT and CDR2 FQNNGV. The CDR3 consists of 14 residues. In DNA, the CDR3 is TGTGCCAGCAGTCGCCGGGGGGTATACAATGAGCAGTTCTTC. Translating gives CASSRRGVYNEQFF.

The J gene is TRBJ2-3, the V gene TRBV9; possibly TRBD2 for D (7 bases). Germline CDR1 reads SGDLS; CDR2 reads YYNGEE. This CDR3 spans 15 amino acids. V was cut by 3 bases and J by 1 base, with 12 bases left in between. In nucleotides, the CDR3 is TGTGCCAGCAGCGGCGCGGGGGCGGGCACAGATACGCAGTATTTT. Encoded protein: CASSGAGAGTDTQYF.

This sequence joins TRBV5-1 and TRBJ2-3, with 9 bases lining up with TRBD2. V shed 0 bases, J shed 4 bases, and the junction held 9 bases outside the gene matches. The CDR3 is made up of 17 amino acids. The germline CDR1 and CDR2 sequences are SGHRS and YFSETQ. CDR3 in DNA: TGCGCCAGCAGCTTGGCTCTGCGGGGGGGCCAGGCAGATACGCAGTATTTT. Its protein product is CASSLALRGGQADTQYF.

A single count supports this clone. The chain has TRBV7-8 and TRBJ2-2; D not resolved. Germline V gene data show CDR1 as SGHVS and CDR2 as FQNEAQ. V was cut by 5 bases and J by 4 bases, with 5 bases left in between. The CDR3 runs to 12 residues. DNA for the CDR3: TGTGCCAGCAGCCCCCGCACCGGGGAGCTGTTTTTT. This gives the protein CASSPRTGELFF. Using reference TRBV7-8 and TRBJ2-2 for the parts outside the CDR3, the full variable domain is GAGVSQSPRYKVAKRGQDVALRCDPISGHVSLFWYQQALGQGPEFLTYFQNEAQLDKSGLPSDRFFAERPEGSVSTLKIQRTQQEDSAVYLCASSPRTGELFFGEGSRLTVL.

The chain has TRBV6-6 and TRBJ1-3; tentative D call: TRBD1 (6 bases). The CDR3 runs to 16 residues. Germline CDR1 is MNHNY and CDR2 is SVGAGI (reference sequence). Trimming took off 2 bases at V and 0 bases at J, with 11 bases between the two ends. The CDR3 protein is CASSYTRGTSGNTIYF. In DNA, the CDR3 is TGTGCCAGCAGTTACACAAGGGGGACCTCTGGAAACACCATATATTTT.

This clone showed up just a few times. The V gene is TRBV24-1, the J gene TRBJ2-1, with 10 nucleotides matching TRBD1. Germline V gene lookup returns CDR1 KGHDR and CDR2 SFDVKD. This CDR3 spans 15 amino acids. J was trimmed by 6 bases and V by 9 bases; bases with no gene match: 10. This CDR3 is CATQPGDRGGNEQFF. CDR3 sequence (DNA): TGTGCCACCCAACCCGGGGACAGGGGTGGCAATGAGCAGTTCTTC.

The chain uses TRBV9 and TRBJ2-7, with D possibly TRBD2 on 5 matching bases. Germline V lookup: CDR1 SGDLS, CDR2 YYNGEE. CDR3 length: 14 residues. Trimming left V 0 bases short and J 2 bases short, with 9 bases between. As DNA, the CDR3 is TGTGCCAGCAGCGTAGCGGGGAGTACCTACGAGCAGTACTTC. Its translation: CASSVAGSTYEQYF.

The V and J genes are TRBV3-1 (or the pseudogene TRBV3-2) and TRBJ1-2; 8 bases are a match to TRBD1. This CDR3 is 13 amino acids long. With 6 bases clipped from V and 5 bases from J, the junction kept 5 bases outside the gene matches. From germline, CDR1 is LGHDT and CDR2 YNNKEL (reference sequence). The CDR3 is CASSSRGLYGYTF. The CDR3 DNA reads as TGTGCCAGCAGTTCCAGGGGGCTGTATGGCTACACCTTC.